This is a list of T cell receptor beta chains from one sample in a study of T cell responses to AZD1222 COVID-19 vaccine. Repertoires were generated with immunoSEQ multiplex PCR, while TCRdb's copy carries only in-frame clones and drops some. The sample holds roughly 120,000 clones, more than 80% seen once. This specimen consisted of peripheral blood, obtained 28 days after the second AZD1222 dose. All receptors derive from an adult who received the AZD1222 COVID-19 vaccine. CDR3s include the opening cysteine and the closing phenylalanine or tryptophan. The D gene is left open where the match is weak. The listing skips clone size in some rows; elsewhere it reads once, few, many or a size class.

J,length,D,V,size,CDR3,DNA
TRBJ2-7,15,TRBD1,TRBV5-1,once,CASSLANGQGLEQYF,TGCGCCAGCAGCTTGGCCAATGGACAGGGCCTCGAGCAGTACTTC
TRBJ2-3,15,TRBD2,TRBV19,.,CASINKAGGPDTQYF,TGTGCCAGTATTAATAAAGCGGGGGGGCCAGATACGCAGTATTTT
TRBJ2-7,14,TRBD1,TRBV2,few,CASSSTGGVYEQYF,TGTGCCAGCAGTTCGACAGGGGGCGTTTACGAGCAGTACTTC
TRBJ2-1,12,.,TRBV7-9,.,CASSLVGNEQFF,TGTGCCAGCAGCTTAGTCGGGAATGAGCAGTTCTTC
TRBJ2-7,16,.,TRBV7-6,.,CASSLGVGGSENEQYF,TGTGCCAGCAGCTTAGGGGTGGGCGGTTCGGAGAACGAGCAGTACTTC
TRBJ1-2,16,.,TRBV9,.,CASSVGFRQGHYGYTF,TGTGCCAGCAGCGTAGGGTTCCGCCAGGGCCACTATGGCTACACCTTC
TRBJ2-1,12,.,TRBV15,.,CATSTSFSEQFF,TGTGCCACCAGCACGAGTTTCAGCGAGCAGTTCTTC
TRBJ1-2,12,.,TRBV27,.,CASSPNTGGYTF,TGTGCCAGCAGTCCGAATACTGGCGGCTACACCTTC
TRBJ1-2,15,TRBD1,TRBV25-1,.,CASSEPGQGAGGYTF,TGTGCCAGCAGTGAACCGGGACAGGGGGCCGGTGGCTACACCTTC
TRBJ2-5,18,.,TRBV25-1,.,CASSVLPLWGGAAETQYF,TGTGCCAGCAGTGTTCTCCCCTTGTGGGGGGGGGCTGCAGAGACCCAGTACTTC
TRBJ2-1,14,TRBD1,TRBV27,.,CASSYTGDYNEQFF,TGTGCCAGCAGCTATACAGGGGACTACAATGAGCAGTTCTTC
TRBJ2-2,15,TRBD1,TRBV30,.,CAWHSGTGDPGELFF,TGTGCCTGGCATTCCGGGACAGGGGATCCCGGGGAGCTGTTTTTT
TRBJ2-1,16,TRBD2,TRBV6-2/TRBV6-3,.,CASSLGLAGGLNEQFF,TGTGCCAGCAGTTTGGGACTAGCGGGGGGGCTTAATGAGCAGTTCTTC
TRBJ1-6,13,TRBD1,TRBV12-3/TRBV12-4,.,CASSTGENSPLHF,TGTGCCAGCAGTACAGGGGAGAATTCACCCCTCCACTTT
TRBJ2-7,13,.,TRBV4-3,.,CASSQDRVYEQYF,TGCGCCAGCAGCCAAGACAGGGTCTACGAGCAGTACTTC
TRBJ1-3,15,TRBD1,TRBV7-9,.,CASSKFGTDGNTIYF,TGTGCCAGCAGCAAATTCGGGACAGACGGAAACACCATATATTTT
TRBJ2-7,13,.,TRBV11-2,.,CASSQDFYYEQYF,TGTGCCAGCAGCCAGGACTTTTACTACGAGCAGTACTTC
TRBJ1-1,14,TRBD1,TRBV5-1,.,CAGRQGPRSTEAFF,TGCGCCGGCCGACAGGGGCCTAGGAGCACTGAAGCTTTCTTT
TRBJ2-7,17,.,TRBV6-2/TRBV6-3,.,CASSYDNTGPRSYEQYF,TGTGCCAGCAGTTACGATAATACAGGGCCGCGCTCCTACGAGCAGTACTTC
TRBJ1-1,13,.,TRBV6-5,few,CASTQTVNTEAFF,TGTGCCAGCACCCAGACCGTGAACACTGAAGCTTTCTTT
TRBJ1-2,12,.,TRBV6-1,.,CASSEALRMYTF,TGTGCCAGCAGTGAGGCCCTCCGGATGTACACCTTC
TRBJ1-6,20,.,TRBV12-2,.,CASRLSRDGSRSSYNSPLHF,TGTGCAAGTCGCTTATCCAGGGACGGCTCCAGGAGCTCCTATAATTCACCCCTCCACTTT
TRBJ1-6,12,.,TRBV7-9,once,CASSLGVSPLHF,TGTGCCAGCAGCTTAGGAGTGTCACCCCTCCACTTT
TRBJ1-2,12,.,TRBV28,.,CASSLIGDGYTF,TGTGCCAGCAGTTTAATAGGAGATGGCTACACCTTC
TRBJ1-2,12,.,TRBV6-6,.,CASSTLDYGYTF,TGTGCCAGCAGCACCCTTGACTATGGCTACACCTTC
TRBJ2-2,14,.,TRBV6-5,.,CASNGLANTGELFF,TGTGCCAGCAACGGGCTAGCGAACACCGGGGAGCTGTTTTTT
TRBJ2-5,13,.,TRBV5-1,.,CASCEGFGETQYF,TGCGCCAGCTGTGAGGGTTTTGGGGAGACCCAGTACTTC
TRBJ1-2,13,.,TRBV6-5,.,CASRGEPSYGYTF,TGTGCCAGCAGGGGGGAGCCCTCCTATGGCTACACCTTC
TRBJ1-1,13,.,TRBV5-4,.,CASSPQGWNVAFF,TGTGCCAGCAGTCCCCAGGGGTGGAATGTAGCTTTCTTT
TRBJ2-5,15,TRBD2,TRBV7-2,.,CASSFQAGVQETQYF,TGTGCCAGCAGCTTTCAGGCGGGGGTCCAAGAGACCCAGTACTTC
TRBJ2-1,15,TRBD2,TRBV27,.,CASSSGLAGINEQFF,TGTGCCAGCAGTTCGGGACTAGCGGGGATCAATGAGCAGTTCTTC
TRBJ2-7,12,.,TRBV30,.,CAWSQGSYEQYF,TGTGCCTGGAGTCAGGGATCCTACGAGCAGTACTTC
TRBJ1-1,14,.,TRBV18,.,CASSPREQNTEAFF,TGTGCCAGCTCACCACGGGAACAGAACACTGAAGCTTTCTTT
TRBJ1-6,16,TRBD1,TRBV19,.,CASSTLSGQGDSPLHF,TGTGCCAGTAGTACACTCTCGGGACAGGGAGATTCACCCCTCCACTTT
TRBJ1-4,14,TRBD1,TRBV28,.,CASRRGTADEKLFF,TGTGCCAGCAGGAGAGGGACAGCCGATGAAAAACTGTTTTTT
TRBJ2-1,15,TRBD2,TRBV3-1/TRBV3-2,.,CASSLGTSGGDEQFF,TGTGCCAGCAGCCTCGGGACTAGCGGGGGGGATGAGCAGTTCTTC
TRBJ1-1,13,.,TRBV25-1,.,CASKGHVNTEAFF,TGTGCCAGCAAGGGACATGTGAACACTGAAGCTTTCTTT
TRBJ1-1,13,.,TRBV7-3,.,CASSFREDTEAFF,TGTGCCAGCAGCTTCAGGGAGGACACTGAAGCTTTCTTT
TRBJ1-2,12,.,TRBV5-1,.,CASSLDIQGYTF,TGCGCCAGCAGCTTGGATATTCAAGGCTACACCTTC
TRBJ1-4,16,.,TRBV27,.,CASSALRDNSGEKLFF,TGTGCCAGCAGCGCTCTCCGGGACAACTCCGGGGAAAAACTGTTTTTT
TRBJ2-3,14,TRBD2,TRBV7-3,.,CASRGLAVTDTQYF,TGTGCCAGCAGGGGACTAGCCGTCACAGATACGCAGTATTTT
TRBJ1-1,13,TRBD1,TRBV5-1,few,CASSSTGAAEAFF,TGCGCCAGCAGCTCCACAGGGGCGGCTGAAGCTTTCTTT
TRBJ2-5,15,TRBD1,TRBV7-2,.,CASSLRTGRRETQYF,TGTGCCAGCAGCCTGCGGACAGGGAGAAGGGAGACCCAGTACTTC
TRBJ2-1,16,.,TRBV7-2,once,CASSLVSGEPYNEQFF,TGTGCCAGCAGCTTAGTCTCGGGGGAACCCTACAATGAGCAGTTCTTC
TRBJ1-4,15,.,TRBV7-2,.,CASSRNRYRDEKLFF,TGTGCCAGCAGCCGCAATAGATACAGGGATGAAAAACTGTTTTTT
TRBJ1-2,15,TRBD1,TRBV9,.,CASSRTGGLDYGYTF,TGTGCCAGCAGCAGGACAGGGGGTTTAGACTATGGCTACACCTTC
TRBJ2-7,14,.,TRBV29-1,.,CSVEAGPSSYEQYF,TGCAGCGTTGAGGCAGGACCGAGCTCCTACGAGCAGTACTTC
TRBJ2-5,15,TRBD1,TRBV18,.,CASSPTWDSQETQYF,TGTGCCAGCTCACCTACGTGGGACAGCCAAGAGACCCAGTACTTC
TRBJ2-7,14,TRBD1,TRBV18,.,CASSPGQGVYEQYF,TGTGCCAGCTCACCCGGACAGGGAGTATACGAGCAGTACTTC
TRBJ2-7,14,.,TRBV3-1/TRBV3-2,.,CASSQDDRSYEQYF,TGTGCCAGCAGCCAAGATGACAGGTCCTACGAGCAGTACTTC
TRBJ1-4,15,.,TRBV5-1,.,CASSPGRPTNEKLFF,TGCGCCAGCAGCCCGGGACGACCAACTAATGAAAAACTGTTTTTT
TRBJ1-2,12,.,TRBV6-6,once,CAIKGGNYGYTF,TGTGCCATTAAAGGGGGGAACTATGGCTACACCTTC
TRBJ1-4,15,TRBD1,TRBV4-3,.,CASRNQGTGYEKLFF,TGCGCCAGCAGGAACCAAGGGACAGGGTATGAAAAACTGTTTTTT
TRBJ1-6,14,.,TRBV5-1,.,CASSLWDRDSPLHF,TGCGCCAGCAGCTTGTGGGACCGAGATTCACCCCTCCACTTT
TRBJ1-5,16,TRBD1,TRBV10-1,.,CASSGDRGALNQPQHF,TGCGCCAGCAGTGGGGACAGGGGCGCCCTAAATCAGCCCCAGCATTTT
TRBJ2-1,13,.,TRBV30,.,CAWSADRNNEQFF,TGTGCCTGGAGTGCGGACAGAAACAATGAGCAGTTCTTC
TRBJ1-5,14,.,TRBV28,.,CASSLSGGNQPQHF,TGTGCCAGCAGTTTATCAGGAGGCAATCAGCCCCAGCATTTT